Listed below are T cell receptor beta chains from one sample, sequenced in a study of T cells in Graves' hyperthyroidism and ophthalmopathy. TCRdb reanalysed the multiplex PCR reads using MiXCR and keeps one entry per CDR3 protein. The profile shows a few hundred thousand distinct CDR3 sequences, approximately 15% of them singletons. Sequencing was done on a sample of blood. The origin of the receptors is a woman aged 30 to 39 with Graves' hyperthyroidism that later progressed to Graves' ophthalmopathy. Each CDR3 is given with its conserved first and last residue. A D gene is named only where the DNA matches it firmly. For some rows the clone size is stated as once, few or many, or as a class when expanded; others skip it.

>TRBJ1-2|.|.|TRBV4-2
TGTGCCAGCAGCCAAGATGAGGACACTAACTATGGCTACACCTTC
CASSQDEDTNYGYTF
>TRBJ2-1|.|.|TRBV7-3
TGTGCCAGCAGCGCCCTCAGGACAAGCTCCTACAATGAGCAGTTCTTC
CASSALRTSSYNEQFF
>TRBJ2-6|.|.|TRBV19
TGTGCCAGTAGTCCGAACTCGTGGTGGGCTGGGGCCAACGTCCTGACTTTC
CASSPNSWWAGANVLTF
>TRBJ1-1|many|.|TRBV18
TGTGCCAGCTCTCCTACTGAAGGTGAAGCTTTCTTT
CASSPTEGEAFF
>TRBJ2-7|few|.|TRBV4-1
TGCGCCAGCAGCCTTGGGGTGGGGCAGGGCTCCTACGAGCAGTACTTC
CASSLGVGQGSYEQYF
>TRBJ1-5|many|.|TRBV20-1
TGCAGTGCTAGAGAGCTCGACGGTAGCAATCAGCCCCAGCATTTT
CSARELDGSNQPQHF
>TRBJ2-5|.|.|TRBV20-1
TGCAGTGCTGATCCGAAAGGGGGGAGCCAAGAGACCCAGTACTTC
CSADPKGGSQETQYF
>TRBJ2-1|.|TRBD2|TRBV7-2
TGTGCCAGCAGCCATGGACTAGCGGGGGGATACAATGAGCAGTTCTTC
CASSHGLAGGYNEQFF
>TRBJ1-5|few|.|TRBV2
TGTGCCAGCAACAAGGTAGGGGGGAACAATCAGCCCCAGCATTTT
CASNKVGGNNQPQHF
>TRBJ2-2|many|TRBD2|TRBV11-1
TGTGCCAGCAGCCAAACGCCTGTTGGCGGGAGTACCGGGGAGCTGTTTTTT
CASSQTPVGGSTGELFF
>TRBJ1-1|many|.|TRBV6-5
TGTGCCAGCAGTTACTCCCCCGGGACGGACAACACTGAAGCTTTCTTT
CASSYSPGTDNTEAFF
>TRBJ1-2|many|.|TRBV29-1
TGCAGCCTTACCGAAGAGCCCTATGGCTACACCTTC
CSLTEEPYGYTF
>TRBJ2-4|many|.|TRBV27
TGTGCCAGCAGTTTCAGGGGGGAAAACATTCAGTACTTC
CASSFRGENIQYF
>TRBJ1-1|.|.|TRBV7-2
TGTGCCAGCAGCCGGGGGGAAAGGGAAGCTTTCTTT
CASSRGEREAFF
>TRBJ2-7|.|.|TRBV20-1
TGCAGTGCTAGAGAACCGGATGGCGTATATTTGGGAGAGCAGTACTTC
CSAREPDGVYLGEQYF
>TRBJ2-1|many|.|TRBV7-3
TGTGCCAGCAGCTCAGACCCAATCGGGCAACCCCATCGGGGAGCCCAATTAGAGCAGTTCTTC
CASSSDPIGQPHRGAQLEQFF
>TRBJ1-4|many|.|TRBV5-1
TGCGCCAGCAGCTTGCAGGGGAGAGGAACTAATGAAAAACTGTTTTTT
CASSLQGRGTNEKLFF
>TRBJ1-2|once|TRBD1|TRBV19
TGTGCCAGTAAAAACTCGGACAGGGAGGACTACACCTTC
CASKNSDREDYTF
>TRBJ2-7|many|TRBD1|TRBV30
TGTGCCTGGATAACCGGGACAGGGAGCTACGAGCAGTACTTC
CAWITGTGSYEQYF
>TRBJ2-5|many|TRBD2|TRBV20-1
TGCAGTGTGACTAGCGGGATTGAGACCCAGTACTTC
CSVTSGIETQYF
>TRBJ1-1|.|.|TRBV7-9
TGTGCCAGCAGCTTAAGCTCCTTGAACACTGAAGCTTTCTTT
CASSLSSLNTEAFF
>TRBJ2-7|few|TRBD1|TRBV6-1
TGTGCCAGCAGTCGCCGGGACAGGGGTGGGTACGAGCAGTACTTC
CASSRRDRGGYEQYF
>TRBJ2-5|many|.|TRBV7-7
TGTGCTAGCAGCTCCGACTCGCAAGAGACCCAGTACTTC
CASSSDSQETQYF
>TRBJ2-7|many|.|TRBV27
TGTGCCAGCAGTTTAGAGACCGGGACAACCTACGAGCAGTACTTC
CASSLETGTTYEQYF
>TRBJ2-5|many|TRBD2|TRBV10-1
TGCGCCAGCAGCCCGGGACTACGGACGGGGGAGACCCAGTACTTC
CASSPGLRTGETQYF
>TRBJ2-2|many|.|TRBV10-2
TGCGCCAGCCGAGACGGGGACGGGGAGCTGTTTTTT
CASRDGDGELFF
>TRBJ1-1|.|TRBD1|TRBV20-1
TGCAGTGCTAGAGACCTGACAGGGGGACGGGCTTTCTTT
CSARDLTGGRAFF
>TRBJ2-1|.|TRBD2|TRBV18
TGTGCCAGCTCGCTAACTAGCGGACAATACTACAATGAGCAGTTCTTC
CASSLTSGQYYNEQFF
>TRBJ1-1|many|TRBD1|TRBV29-1
TGCAGCGTTGGTACAGGGGCCACTGAAGCTTTCTTT
CSVGTGATEAFF
>TRBJ2-5|many|.|TRBV19
TGTGCCAGTAGTATCGGTCTAGAAGAGACCCAGTACTTC
CASSIGLEETQYF
>TRBJ2-7|many|.|TRBV20-1
TGCAGTGTTTCAAAGGGTTCCTACGAGCAGTACTTC
CSVSKGSYEQYF
>TRBJ1-2|many|TRBD1|TRBV27
TGTGCCAGCAGTTTATGGCAGGGGGGAAACTATGGCTACACCTTC
CASSLWQGGNYGYTF
>TRBJ1-2|many|TRBD1|TRBV20-1
TGCAGTGCTATGTTGAAGGAGGGGGCGGGAGGCTACACCTTC
CSAMLKEGAGGYTF
>TRBJ2-5|many|.|TRBV12-3/TRBV12-4
TGTGCCAGCACCCACGGGGAGACCCAGTACTTC
CASTHGETQYF
>TRBJ2-7|.|.|TRBV11-3
TGTGCCAGCAGCTTAGAGGAGTCGGGGCAAGGCTACGAGCAGTACTTC
CASSLEESGQGYEQYF
>TRBJ1-6|many|.|TRBV12-3/TRBV12-4
TGTGCCAGCAGTTTTGAATCAGGGTTTGGGTCACCCCTCCACTTT
CASSFESGFGSPLHF
>TRBJ2-5|few|TRBD2|TRBV20-1
TGCAGTGCTAGAGATCCACTAGCGGGACAACCGGTAGAGACCCAGTACTTC
CSARDPLAGQPVETQYF
>TRBJ2-4|.|TRBD2|TRBV20-1
TGCAGTGCTAGACCCGCGGGGGGCCAAAACATTCAGTACTTC
CSARPAGGQNIQYF
>TRBJ2-7|many|.|TRBV12-3/TRBV12-4
TGTGCCAGCAGTTTTCAAAGCTCCTACGAGCAGTACTTC
CASSFQSSYEQYF
>TRBJ2-2|.|.|TRBV4-1
TGCGCCAGCAGAGTACCTTTACGCACCGGGGAGCTGTTTTTT
CASRVPLRTGELFF
>TRBJ2-2|.|TRBD2|TRBV7-2
TGTGCCAGCAGCTCCGCGGGGGTCACCGGGGAGCTGTTTTTT
CASSSAGVTGELFF
>TRBJ1-3|few|TRBD1|TRBV7-8
TGTGCCAGCAGCCCGTCGACAGGGTTCGGAAACACCATATATTTT
CASSPSTGFGNTIYF
>TRBJ1-6|.|TRBD1|TRBV24-1
TGTGCCACGAGAAGGGGGCCCGGGTCACCCCTCCACTTT
CATRRGPGSPLHF
>TRBJ2-3|few|.|TRBV4-1
TGCGCCAGCAGCCATCGGGGGCCGAAGAGGACAGCCAGTCGAGATACGCAGTATTTT
CASSHRGPKRTASRDTQYF
>TRBJ2-7|.|TRBD2|TRBV6-2/TRBV6-3
TGTGCCAGCACAAGCGGGAGGGCCCTATACCACGAGCAGCACTTC
CASTSGRALYHEQHF